Listed below are T cell receptor beta chains from one sample, sequenced in a study of cytomegalovirus exposure and HLA in healthy donors. Profiled with immunoSEQ multiplex PCR; TCRdb holds only in-frame clones, not every one. Of under 200,000 clones in the sample, 75% to 85% were seen once. The sample taken for sequencing was PBMCs. The source of these receptors is a female donor in good health and CMV-seronegative. Each CDR3 is given with its conserved first and last residue. D genes are given only for firm matches. Only part of the rows carry a size: once, few, many, or a class if the clone is expanded.

V gene: TRBV7-8; clone size: -; J gene: TRBJ2-7; D gene: -; CDR3 protein: CASSLVVQGNYEQYF; CDR3 DNA: TGTGCCAGCAGCTTAGTTGTACAGGGTAACTACGAGCAGTACTTC
V gene: TRBV7-2; clone size: -; J gene: TRBJ2-3; D gene: TRBD2; CDR3 protein: CASSWRLAGGGSDTQYF; CDR3 DNA: TGTGCCAGCAGCTGGAGGCTAGCGGGGGGTGGCTCAGATACGCAGTATTTT
V gene: TRBV7-9; clone size: -; J gene: TRBJ1-4; D gene: -; CDR3 protein: CASSIRQGLGEKLFF; CDR3 DNA: TGTGCCAGCAGCATTCGGCAGGGGTTAGGCGAAAAACTGTTTTTT
V gene: TRBV19; clone size: -; J gene: TRBJ2-2; D gene: TRBD1; CDR3 protein: CASSPGQGAPSGELFF; CDR3 DNA: TGTGCCAGTAGCCCGGGACAGGGGGCGCCGAGCGGGGAGCTGTTTTTT
V gene: TRBV27; clone size: -; J gene: TRBJ2-7; D gene: -; CDR3 protein: CASKLGESYEQYF; CDR3 DNA: TGTGCCAGCAAACTGGGCGAATCCTACGAGCAGTACTTC
V gene: TRBV6-4; clone size: -; J gene: TRBJ1-2; D gene: -; CDR3 protein: CASSESGRHGYTF; CDR3 DNA: TGTGCCAGCAGTGAGTCAGGGCGGCATGGCTACACCTTC
V gene: TRBV19; clone size: -; J gene: TRBJ1-2; D gene: -; CDR3 protein: CASKGNLGYTF; CDR3 DNA: TGTGCCAGTAAGGGGAATCTTGGCTACACCTTC
V gene: TRBV21-1; clone size: -; J gene: TRBJ2-3; D gene: -; CDR3 protein: CASSKEGRLLTSTDTQYF; CDR3 DNA: TGTGCCAGCAGCAAAGAGGGGCGTCTTCTCACTAGCACAGATACGCAGTATTTT
V gene: TRBV20-1; clone size: -; J gene: TRBJ1-2; D gene: -; CDR3 protein: CSATTGYGYTF; CDR3 DNA: TGCAGTGCAACGACAGGCTATGGCTACACCTTC
V gene: TRBV18; clone size: -; J gene: TRBJ1-5; D gene: -; CDR3 protein: CASSPVNNQPQHF; CDR3 DNA: TGTGCCAGCTCACCCGTAAACAATCAGCCCCAGCATTTT
V gene: TRBV2; clone size: -; J gene: TRBJ2-3; D gene: TRBD2; CDR3 protein: CASSDSGRGTDTQYF; CDR3 DNA: TGTGCCAGCAGTGACAGCGGGAGAGGCACAGATACGCAGTATTTT
V gene: TRBV14; clone size: -; J gene: TRBJ2-1; D gene: -; CDR3 protein: CASSRGGGRGSNEQFF; CDR3 DNA: TGTGCCAGCAGCCGCGGGGGCGGGAGAGGTAGCAATGAGCAGTTCTTC
V gene: TRBV4-3; clone size: -; J gene: TRBJ1-3; D gene: -; CDR3 protein: CASSQASGEGGNTIYF; CDR3 DNA: TGCGCCAGCAGCCAAGCGTCAGGGGAGGGTGGAAACACCATATATTTT
V gene: TRBV19; clone size: few; J gene: TRBJ2-5; D gene: TRBD2; CDR3 protein: CASSIRGGPRETQYF; CDR3 DNA: TGTGCCAGTAGTATACGGGGGGGTCCCAGGGAGACCCAGTACTTC
V gene: TRBV6-5; clone size: -; J gene: TRBJ2-2; D gene: TRBD2; CDR3 protein: CASSYAAGGELFF; CDR3 DNA: TGTGCCAGCAGTTATGCAGCGGGAGGGGAGCTGTTTTTT
V gene: TRBV19; clone size: -; J gene: TRBJ1-5; D gene: -; CDR3 protein: CASSIVGGRGNQPQHF; CDR3 DNA: TGTGCCAGTAGTATAGTCGGAGGGCGTGGGAATCAGCCCCAGCATTTT
V gene: TRBV30; clone size: -; J gene: TRBJ1-4; D gene: TRBD1; CDR3 protein: CASGQGDEKLFF; CDR3 DNA: TGTGCTTCGGGACAGGGGGATGAAAAACTGTTTTTT
V gene: TRBV7-9; clone size: few; J gene: TRBJ1-5; D gene: -; CDR3 protein: CASSSTGEDQPQHF; CDR3 DNA: TGTGCCAGCAGCTCGACAGGAGAAGATCAGCCCCAGCATTTT
V gene: TRBV2; clone size: -; J gene: TRBJ2-7; D gene: -; CDR3 protein: CASSEGMAPGYEQYF; CDR3 DNA: TGTGCCAGCAGTGAGGGGATGGCGCCAGGGTACGAGCAGTACTTC
V gene: TRBV11-3; clone size: -; J gene: TRBJ2-2; D gene: -; CDR3 protein: CASSLEWGAGELFF; CDR3 DNA: TGTGCCAGCAGCTTAGAATGGGGGGCCGGGGAGCTGTTTTTT
V gene: TRBV18; clone size: -; J gene: TRBJ2-1; D gene: -; CDR3 protein: CASSLQGGYEQFF; CDR3 DNA: TGTGCCAGCTCACTACAGGGTGGCTATGAGCAGTTCTTC
V gene: TRBV9; clone size: -; J gene: TRBJ2-5; D gene: TRBD2; CDR3 protein: CASSAGTIQETQYF; CDR3 DNA: TGTGCCAGCAGCGCCGGGACTATCCAAGAGACCCAGTACTTC
V gene: TRBV4-3; clone size: -; J gene: TRBJ2-7; D gene: -; CDR3 protein: CASSPGLAAYEQYF; CDR3 DNA: TGCGCCAGCAGCCCAGGATTAGCGGCCTACGAGCAGTACTTC
V gene: TRBV9; clone size: -; J gene: TRBJ2-5; D gene: TRBD2; CDR3 protein: CASSVRPSGGKETQYF; CDR3 DNA: TGTGCCAGCAGCGTTCGGCCTAGCGGGGGAAAGGAGACCCAGTACTTC
V gene: TRBV7-2; clone size: few; J gene: TRBJ2-5; D gene: TRBD2; CDR3 protein: CASSRGGGTGETQYF; CDR3 DNA: TGTGCCAGCAGTCGGGGGGGCGGGACGGGAGAGACCCAGTACTTC
V gene: TRBV9; clone size: -; J gene: TRBJ1-3; D gene: -; CDR3 protein: CASSQVPGNTIYF; CDR3 DNA: TGTGCCAGCAGCCAGGTACCTGGAAACACCATATATTTT
V gene: TRBV2; clone size: -; J gene: TRBJ2-7; D gene: -; CDR3 protein: CASRLDRQMGYEQYF; CDR3 DNA: TGTGCCAGCAGACTCGACAGGCAGATGGGCTACGAGCAGTACTTC
V gene: TRBV10-3; clone size: few; J gene: TRBJ1-4; D gene: -; CDR3 protein: CASNRVLDEKLFF; CDR3 DNA: TGTGCCAGCAACAGGGTCTTGGATGAAAAACTGTTTTTT
V gene: TRBV7-9; clone size: -; J gene: TRBJ1-5; D gene: TRBD1; CDR3 protein: CASSPLQGVGGQPQHF; CDR3 DNA: TGTGCCAGCAGCCCCCTACAGGGGGTTGGGGGTCAGCCCCAGCATTTT
V gene: TRBV4-1; clone size: once; J gene: TRBJ2-5; D gene: -; CDR3 protein: CASSQPREETQYF; CDR3 DNA: TGCGCCAGCAGCCAACCACGGGAAGAGACCCAGTACTTC
V gene: TRBV19; clone size: -; J gene: TRBJ1-5; D gene: -; CDR3 protein: CASKEEAFSNQPQHF; CDR3 DNA: TGTGCCAGTAAAGAGGAGGCTTTTAGCAATCAGCCCCAGCATTTT
V gene: TRBV5-1; clone size: -; J gene: TRBJ2-3; D gene: -; CDR3 protein: CASSLALGGTDTQYF; CDR3 DNA: TGCGCCAGCAGCTTGGCCCTCGGAGGCACAGATACGCAGTATTTT
V gene: TRBV7-3; clone size: -; J gene: TRBJ2-6; D gene: -; CDR3 protein: CASSSTPTGTGANGLTF; CDR3 DNA: TGTGCCAGCAGCTCCACCCCCACAGGAACTGGGGCCAACGGCCTGACTTTC
V gene: TRBV19; clone size: -; J gene: TRBJ1-5; D gene: TRBD1; CDR3 protein: CASTILTGRNQPQHF; CDR3 DNA: TGTGCCAGTACCATACTGACAGGGAGAAATCAGCCCCAGCATTTT
V gene: TRBV6-5; clone size: -; J gene: TRBJ1-1; D gene: TRBD1; CDR3 protein: CASSYSGQGDTEAFF; CDR3 DNA: TGTGCCAGCAGTTACTCGGGACAGGGGGATACTGAAGCTTTCTTT
V gene: TRBV11-3; clone size: few; J gene: TRBJ2-2; D gene: -; CDR3 protein: CASSSQANTGELFF; CDR3 DNA: TGTGCCAGCAGCTCTCAGGCGAACACCGGGGAGCTGTTTTTT